This is a list of T cell receptor beta chains from one sample in a study of neurological immune-mediated disorders. TCRdb re-called the 5' RACE reads through MiXCR, storing one row per CDR3 protein. The sample lists about 59,000 distinct CDR3 sequences; 3.5% were seen once. Sample: PBMCs. The receptors here all came from a woman in her 30s with multiple sclerosis. Both conserved end residues are part of each CDR3. The order of the fields is V gene, J gene, CDR3 length, D gene, clone size, CDR3 DNA, CDR3 protein. The D gene is left open where the match is weak. Clone size is stated in some rows and not others, as once, few, many or a class when expanded.

V gene: TRBV7-2; J gene: TRBJ2-3; CDR3 length: 14; D gene: NA; clone size: NA; CDR3 DNA: TGTGCCAGCAAGTTCGGGCAGGGCGAAGATACGCAGTATTTT; CDR3 protein: CASKFGQGEDTQYF
V gene: TRBV2; J gene: TRBJ1-2; CDR3 length: 12; D gene: NA; clone size: few; CDR3 DNA: TGTGCCAGCAGTCCCAGGGTCTATGGCTACACCTTC; CDR3 protein: CASSPRVYGYTF
V gene: TRBV12-3/TRBV12-4; J gene: TRBJ2-5; CDR3 length: 14; D gene: NA; clone size: many; CDR3 DNA: TGTGCCAGCAGTTTAGCGACTCTGCTGGAGACCCAGTACTTC; CDR3 protein: CASSLATLLETQYF
V gene: TRBV15; J gene: TRBJ2-1; CDR3 length: 17; D gene: TRBD1; clone size: many; CDR3 DNA: TGTGCCACCAGCAGGACCCGGGGGACAGGGAAATACAATGAGCAGTTCTTC; CDR3 protein: CATSRTRGTGKYNEQFF
V gene: TRBV20-1; J gene: TRBJ2-1; CDR3 length: 13; D gene: NA; clone size: many; CDR3 DNA: TGCAGTGCAGAGACAGGCGCCTACAATGAGCAGTTCTTC; CDR3 protein: CSAETGAYNEQFF
V gene: TRBV3-1; J gene: TRBJ1-6; CDR3 length: 15; D gene: NA; clone size: many; CDR3 DNA: TGTGCCAGCAGCCGCCGGGACATCCCAGATTCACCCCTCAACTTT; CDR3 protein: CASSRRDIPDSPLNF
V gene: TRBV10-3; J gene: TRBJ2-3; CDR3 length: 13; D gene: NA; clone size: many; CDR3 DNA: TGTGCCATCAAAAGGTTGTTGACAGATACGCAGTATTTT; CDR3 protein: CAIKRLLTDTQYF
V gene: TRBV6-2/TRBV6-3; J gene: TRBJ2-1; CDR3 length: 13; D gene: NA; clone size: many; CDR3 DNA: TGTGCCAGCGCGCGACTAGATAACAATGAGCAGTTCTTC; CDR3 protein: CASARLDNNEQFF
V gene: TRBV12-3/TRBV12-4; J gene: TRBJ2-7; CDR3 length: 14; D gene: NA; clone size: many; CDR3 DNA: TGTGCCAGCAGTTTAGGCTGGAGCTCCTACGAGCAGTACTTC; CDR3 protein: CASSLGWSSYEQYF
V gene: TRBV7-2; J gene: TRBJ1-1; CDR3 length: 14; D gene: NA; clone size: many; CDR3 DNA: TGTGCCAGCAGCTTCGACGGGTTGAACACTGAAGCTTTCTTT; CDR3 protein: CASSFDGLNTEAFF
V gene: TRBV12-3/TRBV12-4; J gene: TRBJ2-7; CDR3 length: 16; D gene: TRBD2; clone size: many; CDR3 DNA: TGTGCCAGCAGTGCAACTCGGACTAGCGGGATGGACGAGCAGTACTTC; CDR3 protein: CASSATRTSGMDEQYF
V gene: TRBV5-1; J gene: TRBJ1-5; CDR3 length: 14; D gene: NA; clone size: many; CDR3 DNA: TGCGCCAGCAGCTTGGGGGACAACAATCAGCCCCAGCATTTT; CDR3 protein: CASSLGDNNQPQHF
V gene: TRBV13; J gene: TRBJ1-1; CDR3 length: 14; D gene: NA; clone size: many; CDR3 DNA: TGTGCCAGCAGCTTAGGCCCCGGAGACACTGAAGCTTTCTTT; CDR3 protein: CASSLGPGDTEAFF
V gene: TRBV7-8; J gene: TRBJ1-1; CDR3 length: 14; D gene: NA; clone size: many; CDR3 DNA: TGTGCCAGCAGCCCAGTGGCTCTAGACATCTACGCTTTCTTT; CDR3 protein: CASSPVALDIYAFF
V gene: TRBV7-2; J gene: TRBJ2-1; CDR3 length: 20; D gene: TRBD2; clone size: many; CDR3 DNA: TGTGCCAGCAGCCGCGTGGGGGGACTAGCGGGCCAGAGCTCCTACAATGAGCAGTTCTTC; CDR3 protein: CASSRVGGLAGQSSYNEQFF
V gene: TRBV4-1; J gene: TRBJ1-6; CDR3 length: 14; D gene: NA; clone size: many; CDR3 DNA: TGCGCCAGCAGAGGAACTGGGGGGGTTTCACCCCTCCACTTT; CDR3 protein: CASRGTGGVSPLHF
V gene: TRBV5-1; J gene: TRBJ1-5; CDR3 length: 14; D gene: NA; clone size: NA; CDR3 DNA: TGCGCCAGCAGCTTGGAGGGCGGGAGCGAGCCCCAGCATTTT; CDR3 protein: CASSLEGGSEPQHF
V gene: TRBV29-1; J gene: TRBJ2-7; CDR3 length: 12; D gene: TRBD2; clone size: many; CDR3 DNA: TGCAGCGCCTCAGACGGGGGGGTAGAGCAGTACTTC; CDR3 protein: CSASDGGVEQYF
V gene: TRBV20-1; J gene: TRBJ1-2; CDR3 length: 11; D gene: NA; clone size: few; CDR3 DNA: TGCAGTGCCCTTTCTAACTATGGCTACACCTTC; CDR3 protein: CSALSNYGYTF
V gene: TRBV7-7; J gene: TRBJ1-6; CDR3 length: 14; D gene: NA; clone size: few; CDR3 DNA: TGTGCCAGCAGCCCCCAGGTTAACGGGCCACCCCTCCACTTT; CDR3 protein: CASSPQVNGPPLHF
V gene: TRBV20-1; J gene: TRBJ1-1; CDR3 length: 13; D gene: NA; clone size: many; CDR3 DNA: TGCAGTGCTAGAGACCCCCGGGGGGCTGAAGCTTTCTTT; CDR3 protein: CSARDPRGAEAFF
V gene: TRBV20-1; J gene: TRBJ2-7; CDR3 length: 14; D gene: NA; clone size: many; CDR3 DNA: TGCAGTGCTAGGAACAGGGCTAGCTCCTACGAGCAGTACTTC; CDR3 protein: CSARNRASSYEQYF
V gene: TRBV5-1; J gene: TRBJ2-7; CDR3 length: 13; D gene: NA; clone size: many; CDR3 DNA: TGCGCCAGCAGCTTGGGACAGATATACGAGCAGTACTTC; CDR3 protein: CASSLGQIYEQYF
V gene: TRBV7-2; J gene: TRBJ1-5; CDR3 length: 14; D gene: NA; clone size: many; CDR3 DNA: TGTGCCAGCAGCTTAGACAGGGCTTCCCAGCCCCAGAATTTT; CDR3 protein: CASSLDRASQPQNF